These 22 T cell receptor beta chains originate from one sample sequenced in a study of cytomegalovirus exposure and HLA in healthy donors. Researchers ran the PCR with 60 Vbeta and 13 Jbeta primers. Using immunoSEQ multiplex PCR, the repertoire was profiled, and TCRdb retains in-frame clones only, with some absent. The sample lists around 200,000 clones, 82% occurring once. The sequencing input was PBMCs. The receptors stem from a man aged 40-49 years in good health and CMV-seropositive.

The chain employs TRBV27 and TRBJ1-2, with D hard to call. Germline V lookup: CDR1 MNHEY, CDR2 SMNVEV (reference sequence). Trimming took off 0 bases at V and 6 bases at J, with 8 bases between the two ends. The CDR3 length is 13 residues. The CDR3 reads CASSLSTAHGYTF. For the CDR3, the DNA is TGTGCCAGCAGTTTATCCACAGCCCATGGCTACACCTTC.

This sequence joins TRBV10-3 and TRBJ1-1; the match to TRBD1 covers 9 bases. The CDR3 contains 14 residues. Germline V gene data show CDR1 as ENHRY and CDR2 as SYGVKD. Losses at the gene ends were 10 bases for V and 0 bases for J; bases not matched to a gene: 6. DNA of the CDR3: TGTGCCAGCCGGGACAGGGCCATGAACACTGAAGCTTTCTTT. Its translation is CASRDRAMNTEAFF.

The chain combines TRBV19 with TRBJ1-5, with D maybe TRBD1 (5 bases). This CDR3 is 16 amino acids long. Trimming cost V 1 base and J 3 bases, with 13 bases left between them. Germline V gene sequence: CDR1 LNHDA, CDR2 SQIVND (reference sequence). The CDR3 bases are TGTGCCAGTAGTATAGTGACAGCTCGGATCAATCAGCCCCAGCATTTT. It encodes CASSIVTARINQPQHF. The entire variable domain, with the rest obtained from reference TRBV19 and TRBJ1-5, is as follows: DGGITQSPKYLFRKEGQNVTLSCEQNLNHDAMYWYRQDPGQGLRLIYYSQIVNDFQKGDIAEGYSVSREKKESFPLTVTSAQKNPTAFYLCASSIVTARINQPQHFGDGTRLSIL.

V usage is TRBV5-1 and J usage is TRBJ2-5; 7 bases are shared with TRBD1. V lost 4 bases, J lost 2 bases, and 5 bases stayed unmatched. The CDR3 runs to 14 residues. Germline V gene lookup returns CDR1 SGHRS and CDR2 YFSETQ. Written as DNA, the CDR3 is TGCGCCAGCAGCACGGGACAGTTTCAAGAGACCCAGTACTTC. Amino acids: CASSTGQFQETQYF. Based on the CDR3 plus reference TRBV5-1 and TRBJ2-5, the full variable domain is KAGVTQTPRYLIKTRGQQVTLSCSPISGHRSVSWYQQTPGQGLQFLFEYFSETQRNKGNFPGRFSGRQFSNSRSEMNVSTLELGDSALYLCASSTGQFQETQYFGPGTRLLVL.

J is TRBJ1-2 and V is TRBV28; 12 nucleotides agree with TRBD1. V gave up 9 bases and J gave up 7 bases; unmatched junction bases: 6. The CDR3 totals 13 residues. Germline CDR1 MDHEN, CDR2 SYDVKM. DNA of the CDR3: TGTGCCAGTACCGGGACAGGGGGCTGTGGCTACACCTTC. Translating it yields CASTGTGGCGYTF.

The rearrangement uses TRBV6-1 and TRBJ2-5, with TRBD2 matching 13 bases. The closer fit of TRBJ2-7 to the DNA end suggests the J call may be wrong. This CDR3 has 15 amino acids. Germline values: CDR1 MNHNS, CDR2 SASEGT. The CDR3 DNA is TGTGCCAGCAGTGAGGTACTAGCGGGGGGGTACGAGCAGTACTTC. Encoded protein: CASSEVLAGGYEQYF.

The chain links TRBV5-5 to TRBJ1-3; D is ambiguous. CDR1 is SGHKS and CDR2 is YYEKEE in the germline V gene (reference sequence). This CDR3 region has 16 residues. Trimming took off 4 bases at V and 1 base at J, with 15 bases between the two ends. The CDR3 sequence: CASSPEYRTSGNTIYF. The DNA of the CDR3 is TGTGCCAGCAGCCCTGAATATAGGACTTCTGGAAACACCATATATTTT.

The V gene is TRBV9, the J gene TRBJ2-1; D is perhaps TRBD2 (6 bases). Trimming took off 0 bases at V and 5 bases at J, with 12 bases between the two ends. Germline assignment: CDR1 SGDLS and CDR2 YYNGEE. The CDR3 extends over 15 amino acids. CDR3 region: CASSVDWTIHNEQFF. CDR3 coding DNA: TGTGCCAGCAGCGTAGATTGGACTATCCACAATGAGCAGTTCTTC.

The rearrangement links TRBV5-1 to TRBJ2-1, with TRBD2 matching 10 bases. CDR1 is SGHRS, CDR2 YFSETQ, per germline. After removal of 2 bases from V and 2 bases from J, the junction contained 7 bases not matched to a gene. The CDR3 has 17 residues. The CDR3 loop reads CASSFLAGDPPYNEQFF. The CDR3 nucleotides are TGCGCCAGCAGCTTCCTAGCGGGAGATCCCCCCTACAATGAGCAGTTCTTC.

The chain carries TRBV14 and TRBJ2-3; TRBD2 aligns across 12 bases. V shed 5 bases, J shed 5 bases, and the junction held 5 bases outside the gene matches. This CDR3 has 15 residues. Germline values: CDR1 SGHDN, CDR2 FVKESK. CDR3 residues: CASSTAGLAGDTQYF. CDR3 coding DNA: TGTGCCAGCAGCACCGCGGGACTAGCGGGAGATACGCAGTATTTT.

The chain combines TRBV6-5 with TRBJ2-1; maybe TRBD2 (6 bases). The CDR3 is made up of 13 amino acids. From germline, CDR1 is MNHEY and CDR2 SVGAGI. V was pared by 8 bases and J by 6 bases, with 14 bases between. CDR3 bases: TGTGCCAGCGGGGGGAACGGCCTCAATGAGCAGTTCTTC. This codes for CASGGNGLNEQFF.

The chain links TRBV11-3 to TRBJ2-7, with 11 bases identical to TRBD2. CDR1 is SGHNT, CDR2 YENEEA, per germline. The J segment lost 6 bases and the V segment lost 2 bases, leaving 6 bases of the junction unmatched. This CDR3 is 15 amino acids long. Here the CDR3 reads CASSLSSGRNAEQYF. CDR3 DNA sequence: TGTGCCAGCAGCTTATCTAGCGGGAGGAACGCCGAGCAGTACTTC.

The sample holds one count of this clone. The V gene is TRBV6-1, the J gene TRBJ2-5, with D possibly TRBD1 on 6 matching bases. Germline V gene data show CDR1 as MNHNS and CDR2 as SASEGT. This CDR3 is 14 amino acids long. Between the trimmed V and J ends, which lost 3 bases and 0 bases, there was a span of 8 bases. DNA for the CDR3: TGTGCCAGCAGTGAGGACAGAAACCAAGAGACCCAGTACTTC. Translating gives CASSEDRNQETQYF.

The rearrangement links TRBV6-6 to TRBJ2-7, with 10 nucleotides matching TRBD1. The V gene end was trimmed by 5 bases and the J gene end by 7 bases; junction bases not matched to a gene: 11. Germline CDR1 MNHNY, CDR2 SVGAGI (reference sequence). The CDR3 runs to 15 residues. CDR3 bases: TGTGCCAGCAGTGACACCGGGACAGGGGTCAGGGAGCAGTACGTC. As protein: CASSDTGTGVREQYV.

The V call is TRBV9, the J call TRBJ2-2; 11 bases match TRBD2. V lost 4 bases and J lost 4; bases outside the gene matches: 9. Germline V gene data show CDR1 as SGDLS and CDR2 as YYNGEE. This CDR3 region has 17 residues. CDR3 protein: CASSPTGTSGGTGELFF. As DNA, the CDR3 is TGTGCCAGCAGCCCAACAGGGACTAGCGGAGGCACCGGGGAGCTGTTTTTT. The full variable domain, its missing parts supplied by reference TRBV9 and TRBJ2-2, is DSGVTQTPKHLITATGQRVTLRCSPRSGDLSVYWYQQSLDQGLQFLIQYYNGEERAKGNILERFSAQQFPDLHSELNLSSLELGDSALYFCASSPTGTSGGTGELFFGEGSRLTVL.

The genes are TRBV11-2 and TRBJ2-2; the match to TRBD2 covers 15 bases. The germline CDR1 and CDR2 sequences are SGHAT and FQNNGV. This CDR3 region has 14 residues. The V and J ends lost 6 bases and 9 bases, in that order; junction bases with no gene match: 2. CDR3 sequence (DNA): TGTGCCAGCAGGGGGACTAGCGGGAGGTGGGAGCTGTTTTTT. Its translation is CASRGTSGRWELFF.

V usage is TRBV29-1 and J usage is TRBJ2-7; 7 bases are shared with TRBD1. This CDR3 comprises 12 residues. J lost 3 bases, V lost 5 bases, and 4 bases had no gene match. The V gene's germline CDR1 is SQVTM and CDR2 ANQGSEA. Here the CDR3 reads CSVLGQDYEQYF. The CDR3 DNA follows: TGCAGCGTTCTAGGACAGGACTACGAGCAGTACTTC.

The rearrangement links TRBV2 to TRBJ1-5; D uncertain. The CDR3 spans 13 residues. Deletions cut 1 base from V and 2 bases from J, with 3 bases between. CDR1 is SNHLY and CDR2 is FYNNEI in the germline V gene. This chain's CDR3 is CASSEGGNQPQHF. As DNA, the CDR3 is TGTGCCAGCAGTGAAGGCGGCAATCAGCCCCAGCATTTT.

The genes are TRBV7-2 and TRBJ2-7, with D perhaps matching TRBD2 (5 bases). Germline V gives CDR1 SGHTA, CDR2 FQGNSA. The CDR3 has 14 amino acids. Between the trimmed V and J ends, which lost 5 bases and 0 bases, there was a span of 11 bases. CDR3 bases: TGTGCCAGCAGCGAACCGGGATACTCCTACGAGCAGTACTTC. Protein product: CASSEPGYSYEQYF.

The CDR3 reads CASRLLAGADQETQYF. In DNA form, the CDR3 reads TGTGCCAGCAGACTCTTGGCAGGAGCGGATCAAGAGACCCAGTACTTC. V gene TRBV27 combines with J gene TRBJ2-5; D may be TRBD2 (5 bases). The V and J ends lost 6 bases and 2 bases respectively, with 19 bases between them. The CDR3 consists of 16 residues. Germline-derived CDR1 and CDR2 are MNHEY and SMNVEV (reference sequence).

The sample holds a few counts of this clone. The chain is built from TRBV6-6 and TRBJ1-4; TRBD1 aligns across 8 bases. V lost 8 bases, J lost 3 bases, and 8 bases stayed unmatched. This CDR3 contains 15 residues. The V gene's germline CDR1 is MNHNY and CDR2 SVGAGI (reference sequence). The CDR3 DNA sequence: TGTGCCAGCTCCCAACCGGGACAGGCTAATGAAAAACTGTTTTTT. Protein: CASSQPGQANEKLFF.

The rearrangement joins TRBV10-3 to TRBJ2-7; perhaps TRBD1 as D (6 bases). The CDR3 covers 15 residues. Germline CDR1 ENHRY, CDR2 SYGVKD. Trimming pared 0 bases from V and 3 bases from J, leaving 12 bases between. Here the CDR3 reads CAISESNTGNYEQYV. CDR3 coding DNA: TGTGCCATCAGTGAGTCGAATACAGGGAACTACGAGCAGTACGTC.